This TCR beta chain came from a study of blood T cell repertoires in COVID-19. Per germline, CDR1 MNHEY and CDR2 SMNVEV (reference sequence). J lost 1 base, V lost 3 bases, and 12 bases had no gene match. This CDR3 contains 18 residues. Original processing notes: Nucleated cell number was recorded as an estimate derived from reference gene primer amplification. TCRdb's table, derived via immunoSEQ multiplex PCR, lists solely in-frame clones and lacks some. The V and J calls and clone size were taken over from that table, and D and trimming were inferred from the DNA. The repertoire holds some 45,000 clones, with about 90% as singletons. This clone was counted a few times.

The receptor comes from a human donor in a cohort sampled during active COVID-19. Sequencing input: peripheral blood. The genes are TRBV27 and TRBJ2-1; 7 bases fit TRBD2. Here the CDR3 reads CASSFLGVWGGSYNEQFF. CDR3 coding DNA: TGTGCCAGCAGTTTTTTGGGCGTGTGGGGGGGTTCCTACAATGAGCAGTTCTTC.